This T cell receptor (beta chain) was profiled in a study of long-term antiretroviral therapy in people with HIV. The CDR3 totals 15 residues. The ends were cut back, 1 base at V and 5 bases at J, with 12 bases in the middle. Germline CDR1 reads LNHDA; CDR2 reads SQIVND (reference sequence). The United States was where all participants with HIV were treated. Study outcomes and limitations: The blood, collected between about 2004 and 2017, was possibly taken under older ART regimens. An increase in diversity followed ART, yet levels stayed below transplant donor controls.

Sequencing relied on immunoSEQ assay v3.0, run at survey level. Target depth was about 35,000-50,000 T-cell genomes per sample. TCRdb keeps only in-frame clones here, not all; method: immunoSEQ multiplex PCR. Altogether roughly 20,000 clones are present, 86% being singletons, with the ten largest covering roughly 10%. Details on this clone: The antigen remains undetermined.

The receptor was isolated from a man between 40 and 49 years old with HIV. Source: unsorted PBMCs, taken 0.5 years after starting antiretroviral therapy. This sequence joins TRBV19 and TRBJ1-5, with D hard to call. The CDR3 nucleotides are TGTGCCAGTAGTATAGGGTTGGTAGTTGATCAGCCCCAGCATTTT. Translation gives CASSIGLVVDQPQHF.